One and the same sample provided the 16 T cell receptor beta chains below, sequenced in a study of control samples from healthy donors and cancer patients. TCRdb's table, derived via immunoSEQ multiplex PCR, lists solely in-frame clones and lacks some. Here the sample spans about 220,000 clones, 85% to 95% being singletons. The sample comprised blood. The receptors come from a man aged 50 or older in good health.

The chain combines TRBV28 with TRBJ2-7; 10 bases agree with TRBD1. The V and J ends lost 6 bases and 3 bases, in that order; junction bases with no gene match: 5. Germline CDR1 reads MDHEN; CDR2 reads SYDVKM. The CDR3 runs 14 residues. CDR3 in DNA: TGTGCCAGCAGGAGAGGACAGGGGGTCTACGAGCAGTACTTC. Amino acids: CASRRGQGVYEQYF. Looking up the rest from reference TRBV28 and TRBJ2-7 gives the full variable domain: DVKVTQSSRYLVKRTGEKVFLECVQDMDHENMFWYRQDPGLGLRLIYFSYDVKMKEKGDIPEGYSVSREKKERFSLILESASTNQTSMYLCASRRGQGVYEQYFGPGTRLTVT.

The chain employs TRBV28 and TRBJ2-7; D remains ambiguous. The CDR3 contains 14 residues. Germline V gene data show CDR1 as MDHEN and CDR2 as SYDVKM. Trimming left V 8 bases short and J 1 base short, with 15 bases between. The CDR3 sequence: CASSFGLISYEQYV. The CDR3 nucleotides are TGTGCCAGCTCCTTTGGTCTCATTTCCTACGAGCAGTACGTC.

The chain joins TRBV4-1 to TRBJ2-1, with D possibly being TRBD1 (5 bases). The CDR3 length is 16 residues. Trimming took 1 base from V and 6 from J, leaving 16 bases between them. Germline CDR1 is MGHRA and CDR2 is YSYEKL. The CDR3, as DNA: TGCGCCAGCAGCCAAGGAGCAGGGCAACTTGGCAATGAGCAGTTCTTC. It is translated as CASSQGAGQLGNEQFF.

The rearrangement links TRBV6-6 to TRBJ1-5, with 9 bases aligning to TRBD1. Germline V lookup: CDR1 MNHNY, CDR2 SVGAGI (reference sequence). Losses at the gene ends were 5 bases for V and 6 bases for J; bases not matched to a gene: 17. CDR3 length equals 18 residues. CDR3 coding DNA: TGTGCCAGCAGTCCACTTGCAGAGGGGACAGGGAACCCTCAGCCCCAGCATTTT. This codes for CASSPLAEGTGNPQPQHF.

The genes are TRBV24-1 and TRBJ1-4; D unclear. The CDR3 has 12 amino acids. The germline V gene encodes CDR1 KGHDR and CDR2 SFDVKD. The V end lost 3 bases, the J end lost 10 bases, and 8 bases lay between the germline ends. The CDR3 region is CATSDAVGKLFF. CDR3 bases: TGTGCCACCAGTGATGCCGTTGGAAAACTGTTTTTT.

The chain combines TRBV19 with TRBJ1-6, with a tentative D call TRBD1 (5 bases). The germline V gene has CDR1 LNHDA and CDR2 SQIVND (reference sequence). The CDR3 covers 14 residues. V was clipped by 4 bases and J by 11 bases, with 15 bases between them. Written as DNA, the CDR3 is TGTGCCAGTAGTACGGGGCCAGGGCGTGCACCCCTCCACTTT. This sequence encodes CASSTGPGRAPLHF.

Concerning this clone: The junction departs from the called germline gene at one end, perhaps through a read error. The J gene is TRBJ2-3, the V gene TRBV29-1, with TRBD1 matching over 11 bases. CDR1 and CDR2 (germline): SQVTM, ANQGSEA. The CDR3 loop spans 14 amino acids. The DNA of the CDR3 is TGCAGCGTCGAAGGGGGACAGGGGGCAGATACGCAGTATTTT. Encoded protein: CSVEGGQGADTQYF.

This rearrangement joins TRBV18 to TRBJ2-2, with D possibly being TRBD1 or TRBD2 (6 bases each). There are 17 residues in the CDR3. The ends were cut back, 0 bases at V and 9 bases at J, with 20 bases in the middle. Germline V CDR1 and CDR2: KGHSH, LQKENI. CDR3 protein: CASSPPSALGGRRELFF. CDR3 bases: TGTGCCAGCTCACCACCCTCCGCCCTAGGGGGGCGCCGGGAGCTGTTTTTT.

This chain links TRBV6-4 with TRBJ1-5, with D perhaps matching TRBD1 (5 bases). Germline values: CDR1 MRHNA, CDR2 SNTAGT. This CDR3 is 13 amino acids long. Trimming shortened V by 0 bases and J by 11 bases, and 11 bases separated the two germline ends. The CDR3 loop reads CASSDSSGTAQHF. DNA of the CDR3: TGTGCCAGCAGTGACTCGAGTGGGACTGCCCAGCATTTT.

The chain recombines TRBV7-3 with TRBJ1-3, with a weak D call TRBD1 (6 bases). The CDR3 loop spans 15 amino acids. Germline lookup yields CDR1 SGHTA and CDR2 FQGTGA. Trimming removed 5 bases at V and 0 bases at J, with 11 bases between. The CDR3 DNA sequence: TGTGCCAGCAGCACGGACAGCAGCTCTGGAAACACCATATATTTT. Protein product: CASSTDSSSGNTIYF.

The J gene is TRBJ1-1, the V gene TRBV19; D is possibly TRBD1 (6 bases). Trimming stripped 8 bases from V and 4 bases from J, with 14 bases between. Germline CDR1 is LNHDA and CDR2 is SQIVND (reference sequence). The CDR3 totals 13 residues. The CDR3: CASVPDRTTEAFF. In nucleotides, the CDR3 is TGTGCCAGTGTTCCCGACAGGACCACTGAAGCTTTCTTT.

V gene TRBV19 combines with J gene TRBJ1-2; TRBD1 is a possible D gene (5 bases). The germline gives CDR1 LNHDA, CDR2 SQIVND (reference sequence). Trimming pared 5 bases from V and 3 bases from J, leaving 16 bases between. This CDR3 contains 15 residues. This CDR3 reads CASSQDSRGDYGYTF. In nucleotides, the CDR3 is TGTGCCAGTAGTCAAGACAGTCGCGGGGACTATGGCTACACCTTC.

The chain links TRBV15 to TRBJ1-1; D might be TRBD1 (6 bases). Between the trimmed V and J ends, which lost 0 bases and 9 bases, there was a span of 17 bases. The CDR3 loop spans 15 amino acids. CDR1 and CDR2 from the germline V gene are LNHNV and YYDKDF (reference sequence). The CDR3 nucleotides are TGTGCCACCAGCAGAGAGGGGGCAGGGATGGTGAAAGCTTTCTTT. Translating it yields CATSREGAGMVKAFF.

The chain uses TRBV4-1 and TRBJ1-2; D is uncertain. The ends were cut back, 4 bases at V and 0 bases at J, with 18 bases in the middle. The germline CDR1 and CDR2 sequences are MGHRA and YSYEKL. The CDR3 is made up of 17 amino acids. CDR3 nucleotides: TGCGCCAGCAGCCCCCGAGTAGTGGCAGGTTCTAACTATGGCTACACCTTC. Translated: CASSPRVVAGSNYGYTF.

The table lists this clone with a count of one. This chain joins TRBV10-2 and TRBJ1-4, with TRBD1 matching 7 bases. V shed 0 bases and J 9 bases; nucleotides not matched to a gene: 7. Germline assignment: CDR1 WSHSY and CDR2 SAAADI. This CDR3 spans 15 amino acids. The CDR3 DNA reads TGCGCCAGCAGTGAGTCGTGGCAGGGGGACAAAAAACTGTTTTTT. Protein sequence: CASSESWQGDKKLFF.

CDR3 coding DNA: TGCAGCGGGGGACAGGCCCCCCAAAACGGCGAGCAGTTCTTC. Translating it yields CSGGQAPQNGEQFF. The gene calls are TRBV29-1 and TRBJ2-1; 8 bases are shared with TRBD1. The CDR3 is 14 residues long. CDR1 and CDR2 (germline): SQVTM, ANQGSEA. The V gene end was trimmed by 7 bases and the J gene end by 10 bases; junction bases not matched to a gene: 15.